These 32 T cell receptor beta chains were sequenced from one sample in a study of regulatory T cells in long-lasting Graves disease. Building of the TCR beta libraries involved iRepertoire HTBI primers and Arm-PCR of CDR3 regions. Each CDR3 protein is one row after TCRdb ran MiXCR on the multiplex PCR reads. There are around 340,000 distinct CDR3 sequences in the sample; 15% to 20% occur only once, and just under 30% lies in the top ten. Noted time point: persistent/refractory GD, antithyroid drugs over 5 years with positive TRAb. Extracted PBMC RNA gave rise to the TCR library. The specimen was peripheral blood mononuclear cells (PBMCs), collected when the disease was refractory, from a patient treated with antithyroid drugs. The receptors derive from a female donor with Graves disease.

The rearrangement links TRBV4-1 to TRBJ1-5; D ambiguous. The CDR3 length is 17 residues. Germline loops: CDR1 MGHRA, CDR2 YSYEKL. The V and J ends lost 1 base and 0 bases respectively, with 13 bases between them. The CDR3 reads CASSQGRLSYSNQPQHF. The CDR3 nucleotides read TGCGCCAGCAGCCAAGGACGGCTCAGCTATAGCAATCAGCCCCAGCATTTT.

This clonotype was recorded a few times. J is TRBJ1-1 and V is TRBV6-1; a weak D match, TRBD1 (5 bases). This CDR3 has 15 amino acids. V lost 6 bases, J lost 1 base, and 15 bases lay in between. Per the germline V gene, CDR1 is MNHNS and CDR2 is SASEGT. The CDR3 sequence is CASSTRATGNTEAFF. CDR3 nucleotide sequence: TGTGCCAGCAGCACACGAGCAACAGGGAACACTGAAGCTTTCTTT.

The V gene is TRBV5-6, the J gene TRBJ1-2, with a possible D match to TRBD1 (5 bases). V was trimmed by 4 bases and J by 7 bases, leaving 14 bases between them. Per germline, CDR1 SGHDT and CDR2 YYEEEE. The CDR3 totals 13 residues. Written as DNA, the CDR3 is TGTGCCAGCAGCCTCGGGACGCACCCTGGCTACACCTTC. Its translation is CASSLGTHPGYTF.

This clonotype was seen ten or more times. The rearrangement links TRBV2 to TRBJ1-4, with D perhaps TRBD1 (5 bases). This CDR3 is 14 amino acids long. Trimming shortened V by 7 bases and J by 8 bases, and 17 bases separated the two germline ends. CDR1 is SNHLY, CDR2 FYNNEI, per germline. CDR3 coding DNA: TGTGCCAGCAAGGTCCAAGGTCGGGGGGAAAAACTGTTTTTT. It specifies CASKVQGRGEKLFF.

This clonotype appeared many times. This chain joins TRBV12-3 or TRBV12-4 and TRBJ1-3; TRBD1 agrees at 10 bases. This CDR3 region has 14 residues. The J segment lost 3 bases and the V segment lost 6 bases, leaving 2 bases of the junction unmatched. The CDR3 nucleotides are TGTGCCAGCAGCTGGGACAGGGGTGGAAACACCATATATTTT. This translates into CASSWDRGGNTIYF.

The table lists this clonotype with a few counts. The junction differs from germline at one of its ends, possibly a read error. The chain links TRBV5-1 to TRBJ1-1, with D maybe TRBD1 (5 bases). The CDR3 runs 13 residues. Germline loops: CDR1 SGHRS, CDR2 YFSETQ. In DNA form, the CDR3 reads TGCACCAGCAGGGTGAGGGTAGACACTGAAGCTTTCTTT. The encoded protein is CTSRVRVDTEAFF.

On this clonotype: This likely stems from a read error, as it lies one base from a far larger clone. The chain combines TRBV27 with TRBJ2-7; the match to TRBD1 covers 9 bases. Germline CDR1 MNHEY, CDR2 SMNVEV (reference sequence). The V and J ends lost 3 bases and 5 bases, in that order; junction bases with no gene match: 8. The CDR3 sequence is 15 residues long. The CDR3 DNA reads as TGTGCCAGCAGTTTCGGGGACAGGGAGCTGGACGAGCAGTACTTC. Protein sequence: CASSFGDRELDEQYF.

CDR3 DNA sequence: TGTGCCATCAGTGAGGGAGAGGGGACAGACACTCCCGGGGAGCTGTTTTTT. Amino acids: CAISEGEGTDTPGELFF. J is TRBJ2-2 and V is TRBV10-3; 7 bases match TRBD1. The CDR3 is 17 residues long. CDR1 and CDR2 (germline): ENHRY, SYGVKD. The V gene end was trimmed by 2 bases and the J gene end by 6 bases; junction bases not matched to a gene: 12.

This clonotype appeared many times. The V gene is TRBV5-1, the J gene TRBJ1-2, with D hard to call. Germline lookup yields CDR1 SGHRS and CDR2 YFSETQ. This CDR3 has 15 residues. The germline V and J ends were trimmed by 1 base and 4 bases, with 14 bases remaining between them. CDR3 protein: CASSLRGLQGYGYTF. Written as DNA, the CDR3 is TGCGCCAGCAGCTTGCGGGGTCTGCAAGGCTATGGCTACACCTTC.

The chain couples TRBV2 to TRBJ2-5; D call uncertain. Per germline, CDR1 SNHLY and CDR2 FYNNEI. The CDR3 runs 12 residues. With 7 bases removed from V and 5 bases from J, the gap between germline ends came to 11 bases. The CDR3: CASTRTAETQYF. The DNA for the CDR3 is TGTGCCAGCACCCGGACGGCGGAGACCCAGTACTTC. The full variable domain, with the rest looked up from reference TRBV2 and TRBJ2-5, is EPEVTQTPSHQVTQMGQEVILRCVPISNHLYFYWYRQILGQKVEFLVSFYNNEISEKSEIFDDQFSVERPDGSNFTLKIRSTKLEDSAMYFCASTRTAETQYFGPGTRLLVL.

This chain links TRBV4-1 with TRBJ2-7; TRBD2 is a possible D gene (6 bases). CDR1 and CDR2 from the germline V gene are MGHRA and YSYEKL. Trimming removed 0 bases from V and 4 bases from J, with 16 bases in between. There are 16 residues in the CDR3. CDR3 bases: TGCGCCAGCAGCCAAGACGAGGGACTCTGGGCTTACGAGCAGTACTTC. Protein sequence: CASSQDEGLWAYEQYF.

This chain links TRBV20-1 with TRBJ1-5, with TRBD1 as a possible D gene (6 bases). V was cut by 3 bases and J by 7 bases, with 19 bases left in between. Germline assignment: CDR1 DFQATT and CDR2 SNEGSKA (reference sequence). The CDR3 consists of 15 residues. CDR3 in DNA: TGCAGTGCTAGCTTGGGTACCGGAAGGGGGCAGCCCCAGCATTTT. It specifies CSASLGTGRGQPQHF.

This clonotype was observed many times. The chain combines TRBV28 with TRBJ1-5, with D possibly being TRBD1 (6 bases). The V gene lost 6 bases and the J gene lost 2 bases, with 8 bases spanning the gap. This CDR3 spans 13 amino acids. Germline lookup yields CDR1 MDHEN and CDR2 SYDVKM. The CDR3 here is CASRTGRNQPQHF. The CDR3 DNA follows: TGTGCCAGCAGGACAGGACGCAATCAGCCCCAGCATTTT.

This clonotype has ten or more counts. The chain is built from TRBV4-1 and TRBJ2-5, with D possibly being TRBD1 (5 bases). V shed 1 base and J shed 7 bases, with 16 bases lying between them. Per the germline V gene, CDR1 is MGHRA and CDR2 is YSYEKL. The CDR3 has 15 residues. The CDR3 region is CASSQVPKAGLTQYF. The CDR3, as DNA: TGCGCCAGCAGCCAAGTCCCGAAAGCAGGGTTGACCCAGTACTTC.

This sequence joins TRBV12-5 and TRBJ1-1; D gene uncertain. The CDR3 is 12 amino acids. Germline CDR1 LGHNT, CDR2 FRNRAP. Trimming shortened V by 3 bases and J by 4 bases, and 6 bases separated the two germline ends. In DNA, the CDR3 is TGTGCTAGTGGTTTTTGGAGCACTGAAGCTTTCTTT. Translation gives CASGFWSTEAFF.

There are many counts of this clonotype. V is TRBV6-1 and J is TRBJ1-5, with 9 nucleotides matching TRBD1. The J segment lost 4 bases and the V segment lost 4 bases, leaving 8 bases of the junction unmatched. The CDR3 sequence is 16 residues long. Germline lookup yields CDR1 MNHNS and CDR2 SASEGT. For the CDR3, the DNA is TGTGCCAGCAGTGCCCGGACAGGGGTTAGGAATCAGCCCCAGCATTTT. This encodes CASSARTGVRNQPQHF.

There are a few counts of this clonotype. The rearrangement joins TRBV5-1 to TRBJ2-3; 10 bases match TRBD1. CDR1 is SGHRS, CDR2 YFSETQ, per germline. The CDR3 covers 15 residues. The ends lost 7 bases at V and 4 bases at J; junction bases unmatched: 9. Here the CDR3 DNA reads TGCGCCAGCTCCCCCCGGACAGGGGGATCAGATACGCAGTATTTT. Protein: CASSPRTGGSDTQYF.

Many counts were recorded for this clonotype. The chain combines TRBV28 with TRBJ1-2, with 10 bases fitting TRBD1. Germline values: CDR1 MDHEN, CDR2 SYDVKM. V lost 1 base to trimming and J lost 8 bases; unmatched junction nucleotides: 10. This CDR3 region has 16 residues. Written as DNA, the CDR3 is TGTGCCAGCAGTTTATTCGACAGGGGGCTGTTTCGAGGCTACACCTTC. Protein sequence: CASSLFDRGLFRGYTF.

This clonotype was counted ten times or more. The rearrangement uses TRBV7-3 and TRBJ2-5; D remains unclear. The CDR3 is made up of 13 amino acids. Germline loops: CDR1 SGHTA, CDR2 FQGTGA. Trimming removed 4 bases from V and 5 bases from J, with 11 bases in between. This CDR3 reads CASSSRGGETQYF. The CDR3 nucleotides read TGTGCCAGCAGCTCGCGAGGTGGGGAGACCCAGTACTTC.

The genes are TRBV4-1 and TRBJ2-5, with D perhaps TRBD1 (6 bases). Germline lookup yields CDR1 MGHRA and CDR2 YSYEKL. The CDR3 is made up of 16 amino acids. Trimming left V 5 bases short and J 7 bases short, with 23 bases between. CDR3 sequence reads: CASSVHSGTIEGTQYF. In DNA, the CDR3 is TGCGCCAGCAGCGTGCACTCCGGGACAATAGAAGGGACCCAGTACTTC.

The chain uses TRBV3-1 and TRBJ1-5; D uncertain. V shed 10 bases and J shed 1 base, with 11 bases lying between them. CDR3 size: 13 residues. Germline V CDR1 and CDR2: LGHDT, YNNKEL (reference sequence). CDR3 nucleotide sequence: TGTGCCAACAGTGGCCAGAGCAATCAGCCCCAGCATTTT. Translation gives CANSGQSNQPQHF. Full variable domain (remainder filled in from reference TRBV3-1 and TRBJ1-5): DTAVSQTPKYLVTQMGNDKSIKCEQNLGHDTMYWYKQDSKKFLKIMFSYNNKELIINETVPNRFSPKSPDKAHLNLHINSLELGDSAVYFCANSGQSNQPQHFGDGTRLSIL.

This clonotype was seen repeatedly, ten times or more. The chain couples TRBV2 to TRBJ2-2, with no clear D. The CDR3 loop spans 12 amino acids. Germline loops: CDR1 SNHLY, CDR2 FYNNEI. Between the trimmed V and J ends, which lost 6 bases and 5 bases, there was a span of 7 bases. CDR3 coding DNA: TGTGCCAGCAGCTCATTAACCGGGGAGCTGTTTTTT. Translating gives CASSSLTGELFF.

The rearrangement joins TRBV19 to TRBJ1-4; the D gene is possibly TRBD1 (5 bases). Germline V gene lookup returns CDR1 LNHDA and CDR2 SQIVND (reference sequence). Deletions cut 6 bases from V and 14 bases from J, with 25 bases between. This CDR3 is built from 15 residues. CDR3 loop: CASRDRATGPDSLFF. In nucleotides, the CDR3 is TGTGCCAGTAGAGATAGGGCCACGGGACCAGACAGCCTGTTTTTT.

This clonotype appeared many times. The genes are TRBV3-1 and TRBJ1-6; 8 nucleotides match TRBD1. The CDR3 is 14 residues long. The V segment lost 2 bases and the J segment 10 bases; nucleotides outside the gene matches: 4. Germline V gene sequence: CDR1 LGHDT, CDR2 YNNKEL (reference sequence). CDR3 in amino acids: CASSQRQGKSPLHF. CDR3 in DNA: TGTGCCAGCAGCCAAAGACAGGGGAAATCACCCCTCCACTTT.

There are many counts of this clonotype. The chain recombines TRBV2 with TRBJ1-1; D unclear. The CDR3 consists of 13 residues. The V end lost 4 bases, the J end lost 1 base, and 7 bases lay between the germline ends. In germline, CDR1 is SNHLY, CDR2 FYNNEI. CDR3: CASSVEGNTEAFF. The CDR3 DNA sequence: TGTGCCAGCAGTGTGGAAGGGAACACTGAAGCTTTCTTT.

This chain joins TRBV28 and TRBJ2-5; 9 positions agree with TRBD2. CDR1 and CDR2 (germline): MDHEN, SYDVKM. CDR3 length: 16 amino acids. J was trimmed by 0 bases and V by 6 bases; bases with no gene match: 8. CDR3 region: CASRPRGREYQETQYF. CDR3 in DNA: TGTGCCAGCAGACCCCGCGGGAGGGAATACCAAGAGACCCAGTACTTC. Filled out from reference TRBV28 and TRBJ2-5, the complete variable domain reads DVKVTQSSRYLVKRTGEKVFLECVQDMDHENMFWYRQDPGLGLRLIYFSYDVKMKEKGDIPEGYSVSREKKERFSLILESASTNQTSMYLCASRPRGREYQETQYFGPGTRLLVL.

This clonotype was counted ten times or more. The chain carries TRBV28 and TRBJ2-7; 8 bases match TRBD2. CDR1 is MDHEN, CDR2 SYDVKM, per germline. The CDR3 runs to 16 residues. J gave up 1 base and V 6 bases, and 11 bases lay outside the gene matches. Here the CDR3 reads CASSTLGGGPSYEQYF. CDR3 DNA: TGTGCCAGCAGCACGTTGGGCGGGGGGCCTTCCTACGAGCAGTACTTC.

There are a few counts of this clonotype. This chain uses TRBV29-1 with TRBJ1-2; D remains ambiguous. The CDR3 is 14 residues long. Germline V gene lookup returns CDR1 SQVTM and CDR2 ANQGSEA. The germline V and J ends were trimmed by 2 bases and 3 bases, with 13 bases remaining between them. In nucleotides, the CDR3 is TGCAGCGTTGAATCCGACGACATAGACTATGGCTACACCTTC. Amino acids: CSVESDDIDYGYTF.

This clonotype has just a few counts. The V and J genes are TRBV5-6 and TRBJ1-5, with a possible D match to TRBD1 (5 bases). CDR1 and CDR2 (germline): SGHDT, YYEEEE. V lost 3 bases, J lost 7 bases, and 14 bases lay in between. The CDR3 runs to 14 residues. CDR3 amino acids: CASSSRGVGQPQHF. CDR3 DNA: TGTGCCAGCAGCTCCCGGGGGGTCGGACAGCCCCAGCATTTT.

This sequence joins TRBV7-6 and TRBJ1-6; unclear D gene. The germline V gene encodes CDR1 SGHVS and CDR2 FNYEAQ. Deletions cut 2 bases from V and 5 bases from J, with 13 bases between. The CDR3 extends over 16 amino acids. CDR3 amino acids: CASSLNNIGNNSPLHF. The CDR3 nucleotides are TGTGCCAGCAGCTTAAATAACATCGGGAATAATTCACCCCTCCACTTT.

Concerning this clonotype itself: A much more abundant neighbour one base away suggests this may be a read error. The chain is built from TRBV7-2 and TRBJ1-5; no definite D call. The CDR3 extends over 17 amino acids. V lost 1 base, J lost 7 bases, and 20 bases lay in between. The germline CDR1 and CDR2 sequences are SGHTA and FQGNSA. CDR3 amino acids: CASSLERDREVGQPQHF. The CDR3 DNA follows: TGTGCCAGCAGCTTAGAACGGGATCGTGAGGTCGGGCAGCCCCAGCATTTT.

Only a few counts were recorded for this clonotype. V gene TRBV28 combines with J gene TRBJ2-2, with D maybe TRBD1 (6 bases). The germline V gene has CDR1 MDHEN and CDR2 SYDVKM. Trimming took off 3 bases at V and 8 bases at J, with 10 bases between the two ends. The CDR3 length is 13 residues. Written as DNA, the CDR3 is TGTGCCAGCAGTTTCCACGGACAGGGGGAGCTGTTTTTT. Translating it yields CASSFHGQGELFF.